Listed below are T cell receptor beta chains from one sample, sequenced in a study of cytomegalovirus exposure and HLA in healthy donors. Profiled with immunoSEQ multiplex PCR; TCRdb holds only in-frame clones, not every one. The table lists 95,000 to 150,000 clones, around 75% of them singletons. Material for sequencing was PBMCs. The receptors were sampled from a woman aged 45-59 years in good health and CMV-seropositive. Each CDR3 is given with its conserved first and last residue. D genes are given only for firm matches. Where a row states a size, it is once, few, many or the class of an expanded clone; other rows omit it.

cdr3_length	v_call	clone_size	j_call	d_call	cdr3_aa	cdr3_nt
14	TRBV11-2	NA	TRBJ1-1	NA	CASSLVPVGTEAFF	TGTGCCAGCAGCTTAGTCCCCGTCGGGACAGAAGCTTTCTTT
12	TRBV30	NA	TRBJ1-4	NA	CAWSQGQEKLFF	TGTGCCTGGAGTCAGGGCCAGGAAAAACTGTTTTTT
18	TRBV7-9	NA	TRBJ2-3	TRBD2	CASSVGLAGGPSTDTQYF	TGTGCCAGCAGCGTGGGACTAGCGGGAGGACCTAGCACAGATACGCAGTATTTT
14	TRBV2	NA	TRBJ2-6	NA	CASSESSGANVLTF	TGTGCCAGCAGTGAGAGCTCTGGGGCCAACGTCCTGACTTTC
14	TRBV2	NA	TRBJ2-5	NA	CASSDQGRQETQYF	TGTGCCAGCAGTGATCAGGGAAGGCAAGAGACCCAGTACTTC
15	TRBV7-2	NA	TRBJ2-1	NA	CASSRQGQAYNEQFF	TGTGCCAGCAGCCGCCAGGGGCAAGCCTACAATGAGCAGTTCTTC
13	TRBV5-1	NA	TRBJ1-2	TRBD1	CASSWDRGYGYTF	TGCGCCAGCAGCTGGGACAGGGGGTATGGCTACACCTTC
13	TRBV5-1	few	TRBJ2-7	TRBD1	CASSLGTGYEQYF	TGCGCCAGCAGCTTGGGGACAGGTTACGAGCAGTACTTC
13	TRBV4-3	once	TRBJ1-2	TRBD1	CASSEDRGSGYTF	TGCGCCAGCAGCGAGGACAGGGGTAGTGGCTACACCTTC
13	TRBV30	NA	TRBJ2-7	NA	CAWTGTAPYEQYF	TGTGCCTGGACAGGTACAGCCCCCTACGAGCAGTACTTC
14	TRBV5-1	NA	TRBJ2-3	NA	CASSPQGGKDTQYF	TGCGCCAGCAGTCCCCAGGGGGGTAAAGATACGCAGTATTTT
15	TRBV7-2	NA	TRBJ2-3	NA	CASSQEGLRADTQYF	TGTGCCAGCAGCCAGGAGGGGTTAAGGGCAGATACGCAGTATTTT
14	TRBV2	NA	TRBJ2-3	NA	CASSVLRALDTQYF	TGTGCCAGCAGTGTTCTCAGGGCCCTTGATACGCAGTATTTT
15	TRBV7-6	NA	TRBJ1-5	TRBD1	CASSLGGGAGQPQHF	TGTGCCAGCAGCTTAGGAGGGGGCGCGGGGCAGCCCCAGCATTTT
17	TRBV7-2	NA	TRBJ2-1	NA	CASSLVRLRGPSNEQFF	TGTGCCAGCAGCTTGGTCCGACTGCGGGGGCCCTCGAATGAGCAGTTCTTC
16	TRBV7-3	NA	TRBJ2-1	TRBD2	CASSLRLAGQQNEQFF	TGTGCCAGCAGCCTCCGACTAGCGGGACAGCAGAATGAGCAGTTCTTC
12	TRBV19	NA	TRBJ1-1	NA	CASSIRGREAFF	TGTGCCAGTAGTATAAGGGGCAGGGAAGCTTTCTTT
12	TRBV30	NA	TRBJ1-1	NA	CAWNRENTEAFF	TGTGCCTGGAACCGGGAGAACACTGAAGCTTTCTTT
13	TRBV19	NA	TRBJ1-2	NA	CASKPGVGYGYTF	TGTGCCAGTAAGCCAGGGGTGGGATATGGCTACACCTTC
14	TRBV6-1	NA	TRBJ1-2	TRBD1	CASTTPGQHYGYTF	TGTGCCAGTACCACCCCGGGACAGCACTATGGCTACACCTTC
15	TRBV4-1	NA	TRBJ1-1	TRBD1	CASSLTGTGYEETFF	TGCGCCAGCAGCCTCACCGGGACAGGGTATGAAGAAACTTTCTTT
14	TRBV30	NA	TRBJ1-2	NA	CAWSVGAANYGYTF	TGTGCCTGGAGTGTAGGGGCAGCTAACTATGGCTACACCTTC
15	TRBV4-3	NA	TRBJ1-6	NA	CASSQVASYNSPLHF	TGCGCCAGCAGCCAAGTCGCCAGTTATAATTCACCCCTCCACTTT
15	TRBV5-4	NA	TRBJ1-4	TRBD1	CASSSPGQGREKLFF	TGTGCCAGCAGCTCTCCGGGACAGGGTAGGGAAAAACTGTTTTTT
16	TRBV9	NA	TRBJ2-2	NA	CASSRGWAPGNRELFF	TGTGCCAGCAGCCGGGGGTGGGCTCCGGGTAACCGGGAGCTGTTTTTT
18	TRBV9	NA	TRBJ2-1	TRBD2	CASSGQLAGGHSYNEQFF	TGTGCCAGCAGCGGACAACTAGCGGGAGGGCACTCCTACAATGAGCAGTTCTTC
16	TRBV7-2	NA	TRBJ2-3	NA	CASSLASLGGTDTQYF	TGTGCCAGCAGCTTAGCTAGTTTAGGGGGCACAGATACGCAGTATTTT
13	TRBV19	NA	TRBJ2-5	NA	CASSISLPETQYF	TGTGCCAGTAGTATTTCCCTACCAGAGACCCAGTACTTC
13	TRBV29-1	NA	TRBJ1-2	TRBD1	CSVLPGQGYGYTF	TGCAGCGTCCTACCCGGACAGGGGTATGGCTACACCTTC
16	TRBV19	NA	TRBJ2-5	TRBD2	CASSSRGVAGSETQYF	TGTGCCAGTAGCTCTCGGGGGGTAGCGGGGTCCGAGACCCAGTACTTC
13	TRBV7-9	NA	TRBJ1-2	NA	CASSLGQNYGYTF	TGTGCCAGCAGCTTAGGGCAGAACTATGGCTACACCTTC
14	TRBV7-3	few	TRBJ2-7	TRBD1	CASSPDRGPYEQYF	TGTGCCAGCAGCCCGGACAGGGGCCCCTACGAGCAGTACTTC
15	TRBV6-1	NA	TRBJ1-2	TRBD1	CASSFRGQGDYGYTF	TGTGCCAGCAGTTTTCGGGGACAGGGGGACTATGGCTACACCTTC
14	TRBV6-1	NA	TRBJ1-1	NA	CASSEVGGDTEAFF	TGTGCCAGCAGTGAAGTTGGGGGGGACACTGAAGCTTTCTTT
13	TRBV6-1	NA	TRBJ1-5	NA	CASSEEEGQPQHF	TGTGCCAGCAGTGAAGAAGAGGGCCAGCCCCAGCATTTT
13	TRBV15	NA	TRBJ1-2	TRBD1	CATSQGQAYGYTF	TGTGCCACCAGCCAGGGACAGGCCTATGGCTACACCTTC
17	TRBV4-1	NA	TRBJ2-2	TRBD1	CASSQSKGALMAGELFF	TGCGCCAGCAGCCAATCTAAGGGGGCGCTAATGGCCGGGGAGCTGTTTTTT
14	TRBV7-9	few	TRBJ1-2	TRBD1	CASSSSGQPYGYTF	TGTGCCAGCAGCTCATCGGGACAGCCCTATGGCTACACCTTC
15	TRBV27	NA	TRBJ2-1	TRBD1	CASSPAGQDYNEQFF	TGTGCCAGCAGTCCCGCGGGACAGGACTACAATGAGCAGTTCTTC
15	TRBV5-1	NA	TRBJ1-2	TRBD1	CASSTGTEINYGYTF	TGCGCCAGCAGTACCGGGACAGAAATTAACTATGGCTACACCTTC
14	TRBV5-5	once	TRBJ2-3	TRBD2	CASSTSGGTDTQYF	TGTGCCAGCAGTACTAGCGGTGGCACAGATACGCAGTATTTT
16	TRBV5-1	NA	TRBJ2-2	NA	CASSPQAGLNTGELFF	TGCGCCAGCAGCCCCCAGGCGGGGCTTAACACCGGGGAGCTGTTTTTT
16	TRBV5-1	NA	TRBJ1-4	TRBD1	CASSLTKTGVNEKLFF	TGCGCCAGCAGCTTGACCAAGACAGGGGTGAATGAAAAACTGTTTTTT
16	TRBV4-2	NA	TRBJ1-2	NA	CASSQGGRGTNYGYTF	TGTGCCAGCAGCCAAGGCGGCAGGGGTACTAACTATGGCTACACCTTC
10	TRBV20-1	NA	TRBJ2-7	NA	CSARSREQYF	TGCAGTGCTAGAAGCCGGGAGCAGTACTTC
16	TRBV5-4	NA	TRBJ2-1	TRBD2	CASSSLLAGGSDEQFF	TGTGCCAGCAGCTCCTTACTAGCGGGAGGGTCCGATGAGCAGTTCTTC
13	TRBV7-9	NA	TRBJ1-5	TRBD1	CASSGQGNQPQHF	TGTGCCAGCAGCGGACAGGGCAATCAGCCCCAGCATTTT
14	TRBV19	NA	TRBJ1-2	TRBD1	CASRPLDRESGYTF	TGTGCCAGTAGACCACTGGACAGGGAGAGTGGCTACACCTTC
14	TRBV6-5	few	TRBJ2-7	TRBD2	CASTRTSSSYEQYF	TGTGCCAGCACCCGGACTAGCAGTTCTTACGAGCAGTACTTC
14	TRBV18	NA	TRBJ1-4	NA	CASSRGNTNEKLFF	TGTGCCAGCTCGAGAGGGAATACTAATGAAAAACTGTTTTTT
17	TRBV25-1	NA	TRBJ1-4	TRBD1	CASSETGRGQGNEKLFF	TGTGCCAGCAGTGAAACCGGCAGAGGACAGGGTAATGAAAAACTGTTTTTT
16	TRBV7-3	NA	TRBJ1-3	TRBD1	CASSLTPGGAGNTIYF	TGTGCCAGCAGCTTAACACCAGGGGGTGCTGGAAACACCATATATTTT
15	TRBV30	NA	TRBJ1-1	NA	CAWSAHSVLNTEAFF	TGTGCCTGGAGCGCCCATTCAGTTTTGAACACTGAAGCTTTCTTT
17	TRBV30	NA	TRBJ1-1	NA	CAWSVFPGMAVDQEAFF	TGTGCCTGGAGTGTGTTTCCCGGGATGGCAGTCGATCAGGAAGCTTTCTTT
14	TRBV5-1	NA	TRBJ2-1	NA	CASTMEGANNEQFF	TGCGCCAGCACCATGGAGGGGGCCAACAATGAGCAGTTCTTC
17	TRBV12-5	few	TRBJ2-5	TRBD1	CASGLVPRGLNRETQYF	TGTGCTAGTGGTTTGGTCCCCAGGGGGCTGAATCGAGAGACCCAGTACTTC
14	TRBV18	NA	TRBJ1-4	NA	CASSPGQGPEKLFF	TGTGCCAGCTCACCCGGCCAGGGCCCCGAAAAACTGTTTTTT
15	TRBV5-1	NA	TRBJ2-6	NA	CASSLQATGANVLTF	TGCGCCAGCAGCTTGCAGGCCACTGGGGCCAACGTCCTGACTTTC
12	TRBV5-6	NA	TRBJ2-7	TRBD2	CASTREGYEQYF	TGTGCCAGCACCAGGGAGGGCTACGAGCAGTACTTC
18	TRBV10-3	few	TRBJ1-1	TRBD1	CAISVASGGDPWNTEAFF	TGTGCCATCAGTGTGGCGTCAGGGGGCGATCCTTGGAACACTGAAGCTTTCTTT